This TCR beta chain was sequenced during a study of human versus mouse CDR3 diversity and MHC coevolution (dated by TCRdb to 2015 to 2018). About the study as a whole: According to reports, the immunoSEQ assay detects one in 200,000 T cells and minimizes multiplex PCR amplification bias. Across mouse and human samples, the number of valid reads per sample ranged from about 5.5 x 10^6 to 1.8 x 10^7. Repertoires of human naive CD4 T cells were used as a reference for TCR selection on multiple MHC II alleles and were compared against human-TCR-locus transgenic mice carrying single MHC II. Three healthy volunteer blood donors were included in the human cohort, with one aged 30 to 39, one aged 40 to 49 and one aged 60 to 70 at collection. Study-wide conclusions, independent of this receptor: Among all the groups compared, the lowest clonal inequality scores came from most of the three human donors. The largest TCR beta repertoire according to iCHAO1 estimates belonged to humans, at some 1.6 million clonotypes, a result attributed likely to selection by multiple MHC II molecules. On average, humans had more CDR3 deletions and insertions than mice, indicating greater exonuclease and TdT activity. Because human T cells were selected on more than five MHC II alleles, repertoire diversity was not considered directly comparable between humans and mice.

From the cysteine up to the phenylalanine, the CDR3 has a length of 13 residues. The kept DNA is CDR3 alone, 39 bases in frame from the first base. Ends trimmed: V by 3 bases, J by 11 bases; bases unmatched to a gene: 9. As encoded in the germline V gene, CDR1 is SNHLY while CDR2 is FYNNEI. Regarding this clone: Its target antigen remains unknown. Per-base quality was not reported, and no clone a single base away is much larger than it.

The QIAGEN blood and tissue kit was used to extract genomic DNA from sorted cells, and the DNA was quantified on a NanoDrop 1000. Deep sequencing and quantification of TCR alpha and beta chains were performed on the immunoSEQ platform by multiplex PCR of genomic DNA. Processing in the source paper ran as follows. TCR sequences were annotated using IMGT gene and region definitions. As a stand-in for the preselection repertoire, out-of-frame rearrangements were used and set against in-frame clonotypes. Repertoire size was estimated with the iCHAO1 estimator supplied with the immunoSEQ platform. A Gini index, which is based on the Lorenz curve, was applied to in-frame amino acid clonotypes to measure clonal inequality. Shared clonotypes were counted with the intersect function of the R package tcR, and similarity was scored with the Jaccard index. V, J and V-J usage frequencies went into a principal component analysis run with the R prcomp function, with no normalization applied. TCRdb retrieved this table from immuneACCESS and kept in-frame rearrangements only. Not all clones are present; in checked studies, unresolved V genes account for under half, and no reason is known for the remainder. That table supplies the V and J calls and clone size; D and trimming were determined from the DNA. The sample table contains roughly 80,000 clones; only one count was recorded for around 90% of them. The top ten constitute around 0.15% of the sample.

Fluorescence-activated cell sorting was used to pull naive CD4 T cells, meaning cells that were CD45RO-negative and CD62L-positive, out of the PBMCs. Roughly 52 ml of fresh peripheral blood was collected from each donor, and PBMCs were isolated by Ficoll density centrifugation. Cells were sorted on a FACSAria III instrument, and every sample had a purity above 85%. Sequenced: naive CD4+ T cells from blood. This specimen's cell subset or site label, per the study, means: CD45RO-negative CD62L-positive naive CD4 T cells. The clonotype originates from a person aged 25 to 75 in good health. The V and J segments used are TRBV2 and TRBJ1-1, with 7 bases aligning to TRBD1. The nucleotide sequence is TGTGCCAGCAGTGACGACAGGGTTAAGTTGGCTTTCTTT. Its protein is CASSDDRVKLAFF. Extended through the reference TRBV2 and TRBJ1-1 proteins, this CDR3 yields the full variable domain: EPEVTQTPSHQVTQMGQEVILRCVPISNHLYFYWYRQILGQKVEFLVSFYNNEISEKSEIFDDQFSVERPDGSNFTLKIRSTKLEDSAMYFCASSDDRVKLAFFGQGTRLTVV.